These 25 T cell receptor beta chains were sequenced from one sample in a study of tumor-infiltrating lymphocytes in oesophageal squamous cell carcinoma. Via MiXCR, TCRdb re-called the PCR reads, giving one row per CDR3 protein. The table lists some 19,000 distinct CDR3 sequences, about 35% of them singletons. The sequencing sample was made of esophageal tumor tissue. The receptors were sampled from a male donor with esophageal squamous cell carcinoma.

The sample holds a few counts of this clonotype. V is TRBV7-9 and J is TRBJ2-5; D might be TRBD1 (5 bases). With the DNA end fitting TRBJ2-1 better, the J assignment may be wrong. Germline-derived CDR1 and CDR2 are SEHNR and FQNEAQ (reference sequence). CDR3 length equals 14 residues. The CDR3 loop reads CASSPQTAPNEQFF. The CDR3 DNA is TGTGCCAGCAGCCCACAGACAGCGCCGAATGAGCAGTTCTTC.

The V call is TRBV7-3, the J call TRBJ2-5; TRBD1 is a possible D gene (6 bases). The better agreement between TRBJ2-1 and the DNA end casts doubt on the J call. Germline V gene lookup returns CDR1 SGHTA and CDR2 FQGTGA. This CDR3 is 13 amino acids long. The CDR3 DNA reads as TGTGCCAGCAGCTCAGGGGCGTACAATGAGCAGTTCTTC. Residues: CASSSGAYNEQFF.

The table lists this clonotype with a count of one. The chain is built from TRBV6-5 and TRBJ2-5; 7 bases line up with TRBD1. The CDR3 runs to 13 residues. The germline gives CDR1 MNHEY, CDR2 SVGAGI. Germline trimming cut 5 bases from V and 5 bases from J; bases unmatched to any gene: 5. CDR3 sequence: CASSDRVGETQYF. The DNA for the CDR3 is TGTGCCAGCAGTGACAGGGTTGGTGAGACCCAGTACTTC.

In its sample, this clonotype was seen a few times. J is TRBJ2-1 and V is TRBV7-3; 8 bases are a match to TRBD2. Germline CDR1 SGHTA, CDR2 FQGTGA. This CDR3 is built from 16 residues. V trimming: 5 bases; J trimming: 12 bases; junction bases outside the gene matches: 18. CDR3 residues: CASSRIGGGSTDTQFF. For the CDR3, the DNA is TGTGCCAGCAGCCGAATCGGCGGGGGGAGCACAGATACGCAGTTCTTC.

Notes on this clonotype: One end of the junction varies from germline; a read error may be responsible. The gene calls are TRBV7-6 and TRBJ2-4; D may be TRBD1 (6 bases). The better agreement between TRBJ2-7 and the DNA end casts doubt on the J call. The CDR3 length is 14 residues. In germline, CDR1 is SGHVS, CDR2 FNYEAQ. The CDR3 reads CASSLEGDPYEQYF. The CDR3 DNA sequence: TGTGCTAGCAGCTTAGAGGGGGACCCCTACGAGCAGTACTTC.

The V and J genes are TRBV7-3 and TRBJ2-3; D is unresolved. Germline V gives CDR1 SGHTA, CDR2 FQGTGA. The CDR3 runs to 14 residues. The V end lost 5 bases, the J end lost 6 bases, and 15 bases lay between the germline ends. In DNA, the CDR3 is TGTGCCAGCAGCGCGACACTAAACGCGGATACGCAGTATTTT. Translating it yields CASSATLNADTQYF. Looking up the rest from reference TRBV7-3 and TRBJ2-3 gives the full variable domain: GAGVSQTPSNKVTEKGKYVELRCDPISGHTALYWYRQSLGQGPEFLIYFQGTGAADDSGLPNDRFFAVRPEGSVSTLKIQRTERGDSAVYLCASSATLNADTQYFGPGTRLTVL.

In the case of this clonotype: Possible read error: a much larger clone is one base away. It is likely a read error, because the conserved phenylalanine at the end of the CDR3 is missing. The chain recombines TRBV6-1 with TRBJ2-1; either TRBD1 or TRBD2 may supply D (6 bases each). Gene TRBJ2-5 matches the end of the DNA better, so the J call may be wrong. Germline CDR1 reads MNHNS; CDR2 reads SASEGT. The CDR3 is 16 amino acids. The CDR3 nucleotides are TGTGCCAGCAGTGAAGCAGTTGGTGGGGGGCAGGGGACCCAGTACTCC. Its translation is CASSEAVGGGQGTQYS.

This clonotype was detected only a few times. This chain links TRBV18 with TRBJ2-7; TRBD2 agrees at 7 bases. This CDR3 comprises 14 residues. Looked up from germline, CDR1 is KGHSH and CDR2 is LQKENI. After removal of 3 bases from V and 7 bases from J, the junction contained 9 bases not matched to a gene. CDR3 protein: CASSPPGLAEEQYF. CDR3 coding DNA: TGTGCCAGCTCACCCCCGGGGCTAGCGGAAGAGCAGTACTTC.

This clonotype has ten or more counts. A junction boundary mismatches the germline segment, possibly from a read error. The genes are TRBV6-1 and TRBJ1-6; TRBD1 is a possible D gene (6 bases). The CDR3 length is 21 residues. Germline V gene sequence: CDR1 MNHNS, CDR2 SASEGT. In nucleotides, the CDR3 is TGTGCCAGCAGTTATCATACGGGACACCCCTTGGGAGGCTCCTATAATTCACCCCTCCACTTC. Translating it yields CASSYHTGHPLGGSYNSPLHF.

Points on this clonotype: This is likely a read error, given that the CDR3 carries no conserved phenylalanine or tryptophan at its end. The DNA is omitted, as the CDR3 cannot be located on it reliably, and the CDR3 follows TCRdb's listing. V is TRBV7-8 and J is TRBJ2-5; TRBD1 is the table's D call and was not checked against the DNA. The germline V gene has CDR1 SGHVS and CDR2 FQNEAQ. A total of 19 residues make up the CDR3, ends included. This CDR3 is CASSLVSGQGANSPLHFGN.

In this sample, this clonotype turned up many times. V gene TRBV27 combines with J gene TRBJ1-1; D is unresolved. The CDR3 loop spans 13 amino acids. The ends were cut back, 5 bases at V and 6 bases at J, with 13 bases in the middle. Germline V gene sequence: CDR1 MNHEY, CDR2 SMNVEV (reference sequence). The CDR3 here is CASSLLFDSEAFF. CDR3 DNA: TGTGCCAGCAGTCTGCTTTTCGACTCTGAAGCTTTCTTT.

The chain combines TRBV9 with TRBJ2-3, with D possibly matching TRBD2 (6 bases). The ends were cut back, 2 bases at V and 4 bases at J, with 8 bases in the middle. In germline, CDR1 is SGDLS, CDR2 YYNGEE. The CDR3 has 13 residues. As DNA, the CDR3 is TGTGCCAGCAGCGTTTCTAGCGCAGATACGCAGTATTTT. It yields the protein CASSVSSADTQYF.

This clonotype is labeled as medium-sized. The CDR3 sequence is CASSLGSWDRNYGYTF. CDR3 bases: TGTGCCAGCAGCTTAGGGAGCTGGGACAGGAACTATGGCTACACCTTC. The V and J genes are TRBV7-2 and TRBJ1-2, with 8 bases that match TRBD1. In germline, CDR1 is SGHTA, CDR2 FQGNSA. This CDR3 contains 16 residues. The V and J ends lost 1 base and 2 bases, in that order; junction bases with no gene match: 6.

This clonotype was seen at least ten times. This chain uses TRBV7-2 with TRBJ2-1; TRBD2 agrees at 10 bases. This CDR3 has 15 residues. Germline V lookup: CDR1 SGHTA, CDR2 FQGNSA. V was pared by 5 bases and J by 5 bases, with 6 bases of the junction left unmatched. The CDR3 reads CASSVTSGVNNEQFF. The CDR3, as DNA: TGTGCCAGCAGCGTCACTAGCGGGGTTAACAATGAGCAGTTCTTC.

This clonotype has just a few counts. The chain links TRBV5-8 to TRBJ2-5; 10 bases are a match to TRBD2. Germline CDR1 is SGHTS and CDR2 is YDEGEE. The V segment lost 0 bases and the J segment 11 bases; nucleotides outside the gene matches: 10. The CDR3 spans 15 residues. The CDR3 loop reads CASSLALAGILEQYF. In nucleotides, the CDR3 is TGTGCCAGCAGCTTGGCACTAGCGGGGATCTTGGAGCAGTACTTC.

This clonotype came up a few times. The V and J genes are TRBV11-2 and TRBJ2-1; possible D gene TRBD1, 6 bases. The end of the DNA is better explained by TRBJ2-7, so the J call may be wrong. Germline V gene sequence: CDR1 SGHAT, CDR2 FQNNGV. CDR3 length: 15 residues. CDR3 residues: CASSLGPTGSYEQYF. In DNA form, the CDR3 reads TGTGCCAGCAGCTTAGGGCCGACAGGTAGCTACGAGCAGTACTTC.

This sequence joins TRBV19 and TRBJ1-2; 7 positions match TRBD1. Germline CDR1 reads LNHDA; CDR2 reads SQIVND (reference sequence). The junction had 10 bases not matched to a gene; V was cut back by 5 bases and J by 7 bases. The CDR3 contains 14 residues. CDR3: CASSPGGTALGYTF. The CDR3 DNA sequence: TGTGCCAGTAGTCCAGGGGGGACAGCCCTTGGCTACACCTTC.

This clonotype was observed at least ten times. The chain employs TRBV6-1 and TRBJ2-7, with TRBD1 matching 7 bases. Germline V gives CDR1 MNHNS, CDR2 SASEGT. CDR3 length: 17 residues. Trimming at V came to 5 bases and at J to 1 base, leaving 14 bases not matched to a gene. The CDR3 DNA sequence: TGTGCCAGCAGTAAGCAGCCCCCTGGACAGGTTTCCTACGAGCAGTACTTC. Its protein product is CASSKQPPGQVSYEQYF.

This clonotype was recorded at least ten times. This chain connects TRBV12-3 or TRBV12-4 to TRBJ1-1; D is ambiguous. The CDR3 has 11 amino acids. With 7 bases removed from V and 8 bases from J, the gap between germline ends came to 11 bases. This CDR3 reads CASTRTREAFF. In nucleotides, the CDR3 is TGTGCCAGCACCCGGACCCGAGAAGCTTTCTTT.

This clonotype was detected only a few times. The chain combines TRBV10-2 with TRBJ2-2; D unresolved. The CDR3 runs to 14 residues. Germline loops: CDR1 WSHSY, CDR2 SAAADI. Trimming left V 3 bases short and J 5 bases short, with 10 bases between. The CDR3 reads CASSDMYSTGELFF. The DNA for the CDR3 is TGCGCCAGCAGTGACATGTATTCAACCGGGGAGCTGTTTTTT.

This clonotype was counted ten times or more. The DNA of the CDR3 is TGCGCCAGCAAATCCGGACTAGCGGGAGTAGGGGAGACCCAGTACTTC. It translates to CASKSGLAGVGETQYF. The chain uses TRBV10-2 and TRBJ2-5; the match to TRBD2 covers 13 bases. Germline CDR1 WSHSY, CDR2 SAAADI. CDR3 length: 16 amino acids. Trimming at V came to 7 bases and at J to 5 bases, leaving 10 bases not matched to a gene.

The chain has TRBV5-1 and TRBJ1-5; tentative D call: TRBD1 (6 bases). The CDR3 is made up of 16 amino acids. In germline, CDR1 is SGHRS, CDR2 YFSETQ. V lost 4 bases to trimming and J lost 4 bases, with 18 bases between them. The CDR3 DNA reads TGCGCCAGCAGCCCGCGCCTCAACAGGGAAAATCAGCCCCAGCATTTT. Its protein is CASSPRLNRENQPQHF.

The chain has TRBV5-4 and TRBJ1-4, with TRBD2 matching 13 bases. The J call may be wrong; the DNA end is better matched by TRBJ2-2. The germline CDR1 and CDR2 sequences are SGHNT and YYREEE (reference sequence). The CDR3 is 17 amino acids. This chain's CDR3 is CASSRGLAGENTGELFF. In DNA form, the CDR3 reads TGTGCCAGCAGCAGAGGACTAGCGGGAGAGAACACCGGGGAGCTGTTTTTT.

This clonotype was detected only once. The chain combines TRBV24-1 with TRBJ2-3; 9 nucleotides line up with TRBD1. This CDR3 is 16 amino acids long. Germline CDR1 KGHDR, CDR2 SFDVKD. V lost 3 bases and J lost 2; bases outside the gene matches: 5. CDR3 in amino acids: CATSDAGTGPTDTQYF. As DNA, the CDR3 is TGTGCCACCAGTGATGCCGGGACAGGGCCCACAGATACGCAGTATTTT.

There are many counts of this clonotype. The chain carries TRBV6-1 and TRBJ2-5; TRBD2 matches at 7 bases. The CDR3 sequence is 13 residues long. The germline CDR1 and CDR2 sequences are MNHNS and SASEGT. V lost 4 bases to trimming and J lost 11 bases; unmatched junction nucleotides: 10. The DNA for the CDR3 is TGTGCCAGCAGTGGGACTAGTCTGGGTGAGCAGTACTTC. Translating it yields CASSGTSLGEQYF.